Listed below are T cell receptor beta chains from one sample, sequenced in a study of cytomegalovirus exposure and HLA in healthy donors. Only in-frame clones appear in the TCRdb table, and some are missing; sequencing was by immunoSEQ multiplex PCR. The sample carries 150,000 to 200,000 clones, around 85% recorded once. The sequencing input was PBMCs. These receptors were obtained from a man between 18 and 29 years old in good health and CMV-seronegative. CDR3s include the opening cysteine and the closing phenylalanine or tryptophan. A D gene is named only where the DNA matches it firmly. A clone size is listed for some rows: how often the clone was seen (once, few, many), or a class if it is expanded.

D	J	size	V	DNA	CDR3
NA	TRBJ1-1	NA	TRBV6-6	TGTGCCAGCCATGGAGGGGGGGATAACACTGAAGCTTTCTTT	CASHGGGDNTEAFF
TRBD2	TRBJ2-1	NA	TRBV6-5	TGTGCCAGCAGTTACTCTCTAGCGGGAGGGCTTAATGAGCAGTTCTTC	CASSYSLAGGLNEQFF
TRBD1	TRBJ2-1	NA	TRBV2	TGTGCCAGCAGTGAGCGGGACAGGGGCTACTACAATGAGCAGTTCTTC	CASSERDRGYYNEQFF
NA	TRBJ1-5	NA	TRBV27	TGTGCCAGCAGCCTTTCCCAGAATAGCAATCAGCCCCAGCATTTT	CASSLSQNSNQPQHF
TRBD2	TRBJ2-3	NA	TRBV7-6	TGTGCCAGCAGCTTAGGAGAGGGCATGGGATTACGGGGGGGTACTTGGACGCAGTATTTT	CASSLGEGMGLRGGTWTQYF
NA	TRBJ2-5	NA	TRBV7-2	TGTGCCAGCAGTCCACTGGGGGGGGCAGAGACCCAGTACTTC	CASSPLGGAETQYF
TRBD1	TRBJ2-1	NA	TRBV7-3	TGTGCCAGCAGCCCCGGGACAGGTCGATATGGGGGCTCCTACAATGAGCAGTTCTTC	CASSPGTGRYGGSYNEQFF
TRBD1	TRBJ1-5	NA	TRBV19	TGTGCCAGTAGTAAGGACAGGGAAGGGCCCCAGCATTTT	CASSKDREGPQHF
TRBD2	TRBJ2-1	NA	TRBV28	TGTGCCAGCAAGGGGGCGCCCGGGACTAGCGATATCTACAATGAGCAGTTCTTC	CASKGAPGTSDIYNEQFF
NA	TRBJ2-1	NA	TRBV6-1	TGTGCCAGCAGACTTAGGGGGGGGTACTACAATGAGCAGTTCTTC	CASRLRGGYYNEQFF
TRBD1	TRBJ2-5	few	TRBV11-2	TGTGCCAGCAGCTCAGGACAGGCGCAAGAGACCCAGTACTTC	CASSSGQAQETQYF
TRBD1	TRBJ1-5	few	TRBV5-1	TGCGCCAGCAGCGAATGGGGGGACAGGGGTCAGCCCCAGCATTTT	CASSEWGDRGQPQHF
TRBD1	TRBJ1-2	NA	TRBV27	TGTGCCAGCAGTTCCCCCAGCAGGGGGCTTAACTATGGCTACACCTTC	CASSSPSRGLNYGYTF
NA	TRBJ2-2	NA	TRBV6-5	TGTGCCAGCAGGACACAGAACACCGGGGAGCTGTTTTTT	CASRTQNTGELFF
NA	TRBJ1-1	NA	TRBV29-1	TGCAGCGTGGTACACAGGGCTGACACTGAAGCTTTCTTT	CSVVHRADTEAFF
TRBD1	TRBJ2-2	NA	TRBV2	TGTGCCAGCACTCATTTCGGACAGGGGGACACCGGGGAGCTGTTTTTT	CASTHFGQGDTGELFF
TRBD2	TRBJ2-4	few	TRBV4-2	TGTGCCAGCAGTCATATTACTAGCGGGATTTTAGCCAAAAACATTCAGTACTTC	CASSHITSGILAKNIQYF
NA	TRBJ2-1	NA	TRBV11-2	TGTGCCAGCAGCTTAGAGTGCGAGGAGGGGGCTGACAATGAGCAGTTCTTC	CASSLECEEGADNEQFF
TRBD2	TRBJ2-1	NA	TRBV19	TGTGCCAGTAGCCGGTCCGGGACTAGCGGGGGGGCCACGGAGTTCTTC	CASSRSGTSGGATEFF
TRBD2	TRBJ2-5	NA	TRBV5-1	TGCGCCAGCAGCTGGGAGGGGACCGTTCAAGAGACCCAGTACTTC	CASSWEGTVQETQYF
TRBD2	TRBJ2-5	NA	TRBV7-2	TGTGCCAGCAGCCCAGTAGGCGGGAGGGCCGGGGAGACCCAGTACTTC	CASSPVGGRAGETQYF
NA	TRBJ2-1	NA	TRBV4-3	TGCGCCAGCAGCCAAGATCAGCGGAAATACAATGAGCAGTTCTTC	CASSQDQRKYNEQFF
TRBD1	TRBJ1-1	few	TRBV6-5	TGTGCCAGCAGTTACTCTCAGACAGGGAATACTGAAGCTTTCTTT	CASSYSQTGNTEAFF
TRBD1	TRBJ1-1	NA	TRBV5-5	TGTGCCAGCAGCTTGGGACAGGGGGTGAACACTGAAGCTTTCTTT	CASSLGQGVNTEAFF
NA	TRBJ1-1	NA	TRBV4-3	TGCGCCAGCAGCCAAGATTATAGTCTGAACACTGAAGCTTTCTTT	CASSQDYSLNTEAFF
TRBD2	TRBJ2-1	NA	TRBV7-6	TGTGCCAGCAGCTCTGATAGGACTAGCCCTTTGAATGAGCAGTTCTTC	CASSSDRTSPLNEQFF
NA	TRBJ1-2	NA	TRBV2	TGTGCCAGCAGGGGATTGACAGGCCTGAAAGCTAACTATGGCTACACCTTC	CASRGLTGLKANYGYTF
NA	TRBJ2-7	NA	TRBV27	TGTGCCAGCAGTTTATCGAGGTACCACGAGCAGTACTTC	CASSLSRYHEQYF
NA	TRBJ1-5	NA	TRBV6-5	TGTGCCAGCAGTTTCAACCTGGCAGGTCAGCCCCAGCATTTT	CASSFNLAGQPQHF
TRBD2	TRBJ2-1	NA	TRBV13	TGTGCCAGCAGCTTAGCCCCGGGACTAGCGGGTTACAATGAGCAGTTCTTC	CASSLAPGLAGYNEQFF
TRBD2	TRBJ2-1	NA	TRBV7-9	TGTGCCAGCAGCCGTAGCGGGAGGAGCTACAATGAGCAGTTCTTC	CASSRSGRSYNEQFF
NA	TRBJ1-5	NA	TRBV10-2	TGCGCCAGCAGTGAGTTCAGGGCTAGGAATCAGCCCCAGCATTTT	CASSEFRARNQPQHF
NA	TRBJ1-6	NA	TRBV6-6	TGTGCCAGCAGATCTAATAATTCACCCCTCCACTTT	CASRSNNSPLHF
NA	TRBJ1-2	NA	TRBV5-6	TGTGCCAGCAGCTTACCCCCAGGGAATGGCTACACCTTC	CASSLPPGNGYTF
TRBD1	TRBJ2-2	NA	TRBV5-1	TGCGCCAGCAGCTTGGTGTCCGGGACAGGGAGCTCCGGGGAGCTGTTTTTT	CASSLVSGTGSSGELFF
TRBD1	TRBJ2-3	NA	TRBV18	TGTGCCAGCTCAGACAGGGCCCCAAGCACAGATACGCAGTATTTT	CASSDRAPSTDTQYF
TRBD1	TRBJ1-6	NA	TRBV4-1	TGCGCCAGCAGCCAAGACAGGGGGCTAGGGTCACCCCTCCACTTT	CASSQDRGLGSPLHF
NA	TRBJ2-1	once	TRBV7-2	TGTGCCAGCAGGGGGGGACTTAGCAATGAGCAGTTCTTC	CASRGGLSNEQFF
NA	TRBJ2-3	once	TRBV6-5	TGTGCCAGCAGTTACTCGCGACTAGTTCCAGATACGCAGTATTTT	CASSYSRLVPDTQYF
NA	TRBJ1-3	NA	TRBV21-1	TGTGCCAGCAGCAAAGCCGGGAACAGGGATACTGGAAACACCATATATTTT	CASSKAGNRDTGNTIYF
TRBD1	TRBJ1-4	few	TRBV25-1	TGTGCCAGCAGTGAATATCAGGGGGTGAGGGAAAAACTGTTTTTT	CASSEYQGVREKLFF
TRBD2	TRBJ2-7	NA	TRBV6-7	TGTGCCAGCACGGGTAGCGGGAGTTTGGATATCTACGAGCAGTACTTC	CASTGSGSLDIYEQYF
TRBD2	TRBJ2-3	once	TRBV4-1	TGCGCCAGCAGCCACAGCAATAGCGGGAGTTCACGGGATACGCAGTATTTT	CASSHSNSGSSRDTQYF
TRBD1	TRBJ2-1	NA	TRBV6-4	TGTGCCAGCACCTTCGGACAGGGGGCGGACAATGAGCAGTTCTTC	CASTFGQGADNEQFF
NA	TRBJ2-2	NA	TRBV28	TGTGCCAGCAAGGGGGTTATGAACACCGGGGAGCTGTTTTTT	CASKGVMNTGELFF
TRBD1	TRBJ2-2	NA	TRBV7-9	TGTTCCAGCAGCTCCGACAGGGGGAAGCCCGGGGAGCTGTTTTTT	CSSSSDRGKPGELFF
TRBD2	TRBJ2-7	NA	TRBV7-9	TGTGCCAGCAGCGCACGGGGACTAGCGGGGAGCCACGAGCAGTACTTC	CASSARGLAGSHEQYF
TRBD2	TRBJ2-5	NA	TRBV4-3	TGCGCCAGCAGCCAACACCTTGGGACTAGCGGGGGGAATGGAGCCCAGTACTTC	CASSQHLGTSGGNGAQYF
TRBD2	TRBJ2-1	NA	TRBV9	TGTGCCAGCAGCGTAGGACGGGAGGGCCCCAATGAGCAGTTCTTC	CASSVGREGPNEQFF
NA	TRBJ1-1	NA	TRBV6-1	TGTGCCAGCAGTGTGTTGGGGGGAAATGGACAAGCTTTCTTT	CASSVLGGNGQAFF
NA	TRBJ1-5	NA	TRBV28	TGTGCCAGCATTCAACAGCGGGGCAATCAGCCCCAGCATTTT	CASIQQRGNQPQHF
TRBD1	TRBJ2-6	NA	TRBV5-4	TGTGCCAGCAGCCCGGACAGGGTAAAGAGCTCTGGGGCCAACGTCCTGACTTTC	CASSPDRVKSSGANVLTF
NA	TRBJ2-1	NA	TRBV7-9	TGTTCCAGCAGCCCCAGGGTTGGGCAGTTCTTC	CSSSPRVGQFF
NA	TRBJ2-3	NA	TRBV7-2	TGTGCCAGCAGCTTAGCGAGCAAACGCCAGCAGTATTTT	CASSLASKRQQYF
NA	TRBJ1-2	NA	TRBV19	TGTGCCAGTAGACAGACGCCTTCTCTTTATGGCTACACCTTC	CASRQTPSLYGYTF
NA	TRBJ2-5	NA	TRBV28	TGTGCCAGCAGTTTATATGAGCGCCAAGAGACCCAGTACTTC	CASSLYERQETQYF